Listed below are T cell receptor beta chains from one sample, sequenced in a study of blood T cell repertoires in COVID-19. Generated by immunoSEQ multiplex PCR, the TCRdb table keeps only in-frame clones and is missing some. Here the sample spans about 400,000 clones, around 90% being singletons. The specimen sequenced was PBMCs or T cells enriched from blood (not recorded which). These receptors originate from a woman between 40 and 50 years old with acute COVID-19. CDR3s include the opening cysteine and the closing phenylalanine or tryptophan. Fields, in order: CDR3 DNA, CDR3 protein, V gene, clone size, J gene, D gene. The D gene is left open where the match is weak. Clone size appears in some rows only: once, few, many, or a class for an expanded clone.

CDR3 DNA: TGTGCCAGCAGCTCAGACAGTTATGGCTACACCTTC
CDR3 protein: CASSSDSYGYTF
V gene: TRBV5-6
clone size: once
J gene: TRBJ1-2
D gene: .

CDR3 DNA: TGCGCCAGCAGGGAGCAGGGGGCACGACAGCCCCAGCATTTT
CDR3 protein: CASREQGARQPQHF
V gene: TRBV10-1
clone size: .
J gene: TRBJ1-5
D gene: TRBD1

CDR3 DNA: TGCGCCAGCAGCCAAGCTTCCGGGGCGAACACCGGGGAGCTGTTTTTT
CDR3 protein: CASSQASGANTGELFF
V gene: TRBV4-1
clone size: .
J gene: TRBJ2-2
D gene: .

CDR3 DNA: TGTGCCTGGAGTCCCATGACTGAAGCTTTCTTT
CDR3 protein: CAWSPMTEAFF
V gene: TRBV30
clone size: once
J gene: TRBJ1-1
D gene: .

CDR3 DNA: TGTGCCAGCACACTAACACGGGCAGATACGCAGTATTTT
CDR3 protein: CASTLTRADTQYF
V gene: TRBV18
clone size: .
J gene: TRBJ2-3
D gene: .

CDR3 DNA: TGCAGTGCTAGTGTCGGGTCCGCAGGGGCTTTC
CDR3 protein: CSASVGSAGAF
V gene: TRBV20-1
clone size: .
J gene: TRBJ2-7
D gene: .

CDR3 DNA: TGTGCCAGTAGTACCAACAGGGAGGGGCTGAATGGCTACACCTTC
CDR3 protein: CASSTNREGLNGYTF
V gene: TRBV19
clone size: few
J gene: TRBJ1-2
D gene: .

CDR3 DNA: TGTGCCACCAGCGTGAGGTTCCAAGAGACCCAGTACTTC
CDR3 protein: CATSVRFQETQYF
V gene: TRBV25-1
clone size: .
J gene: TRBJ2-5
D gene: .

CDR3 DNA: TGTGCCTGGAGTGTAACCCAGTCCGGGGAGCTGTTTTTT
CDR3 protein: CAWSVTQSGELFF
V gene: TRBV30
clone size: .
J gene: TRBJ2-2
D gene: .

CDR3 DNA: TGCGCCAGCAGTAATCGGGACCGGGGGTGTGAGACCCAGTACTTC
CDR3 protein: CASSNRDRGCETQYF
V gene: TRBV23-1
clone size: .
J gene: TRBJ2-5
D gene: .

CDR3 DNA: TGTGCCAGCAGCAGGCTGACTAGCGGGGGGACAAGATACAATGAGCAGTTCTTC
CDR3 protein: CASSRLTSGGTRYNEQFF
V gene: TRBV28
clone size: .
J gene: TRBJ2-1
D gene: TRBD2

CDR3 DNA: TGTGCCAGCAGTTTCTCTCGAAACACCATATATTTT
CDR3 protein: CASSFSRNTIYF
V gene: TRBV12-3/TRBV12-4
clone size: once
J gene: TRBJ1-3
D gene: .

CDR3 DNA: TGTGCCACCAGCAGAACTAGCGGGGGGAGGGATACGCAGTATTTT
CDR3 protein: CATSRTSGGRDTQYF
V gene: TRBV15
clone size: .
J gene: TRBJ2-3
D gene: TRBD2

CDR3 DNA: TGTGCCAGCAGTTACGATCGAAGGGGGAACACTGAAGCTTTCTTT
CDR3 protein: CASSYDRRGNTEAFF
V gene: TRBV6-5
clone size: few
J gene: TRBJ1-1
D gene: .

CDR3 DNA: TGCAGCGTTGAAGGGGGAGGAGAACTTACCTACGAGCAGTACTTC
CDR3 protein: CSVEGGGELTYEQYF
V gene: TRBV29-1
clone size: .
J gene: TRBJ2-7
D gene: .

CDR3 DNA: TGTGCCAGCTCACGACAGAGCTCCTACGAGCAGTACTTC
CDR3 protein: CASSRQSSYEQYF
V gene: TRBV18
clone size: .
J gene: TRBJ2-7
D gene: .

CDR3 DNA: TGTGCCTGGAGTGTACGGAGTCTACGGAGCAATGAGCAGTTCTTC
CDR3 protein: CAWSVRSLRSNEQFF
V gene: TRBV30
clone size: .
J gene: TRBJ2-1
D gene: .

CDR3 DNA: TGTGCCAGCAGAGGGGCAGCCAATTCACCCCTCCACTTT
CDR3 protein: CASRGAANSPLHF
V gene: TRBV3-1/TRBV3-2
clone size: .
J gene: TRBJ1-6
D gene: .

CDR3 DNA: TGTGCCAGCAGCCAACGGACAGGGAGGGGAAAACTGTTTTTT
CDR3 protein: CASSQRTGRGKLFF
V gene: TRBV5-6
clone size: few
J gene: TRBJ1-4
D gene: TRBD1

CDR3 DNA: TGCGCCAGCAGCCAGGCAGGGGCGGTTAATGAAAAACTGTTTTTT
CDR3 protein: CASSQAGAVNEKLFF
V gene: TRBV5-1
clone size: once
J gene: TRBJ1-4
D gene: .

CDR3 DNA: TGTGCCAGCAGCTTGGGCGGGGCCCTCTCTGGAAACACCATATATTTT
CDR3 protein: CASSLGGALSGNTIYF
V gene: TRBV5-5
clone size: .
J gene: TRBJ1-3
D gene: .

CDR3 DNA: TGTGCCATCAGAAATAGCGGGGGGAACAATGAGCAGTTCTTC
CDR3 protein: CAIRNSGGNNEQFF
V gene: TRBV10-3
clone size: .
J gene: TRBJ2-1
D gene: TRBD2

CDR3 DNA: TGTGCCAGCACCCTTATTGGACTAGCGGGGGGGCCCCCAGATACGCAGTATTTT
CDR3 protein: CASTLIGLAGGPPDTQYF
V gene: TRBV7-6
clone size: .
J gene: TRBJ2-3
D gene: TRBD2

CDR3 DNA: TGTGCCAGTGGGGGGGGCAATGAGCAGTTCTTC
CDR3 protein: CASGGGNEQFF
V gene: TRBV19
clone size: .
J gene: TRBJ2-1
D gene: TRBD2

CDR3 DNA: TGTGCCAGCAGTGACCCTCTTCGAGGCGGGGAGCTGTTTTTT
CDR3 protein: CASSDPLRGGELFF
V gene: TRBV25-1
clone size: .
J gene: TRBJ2-2
D gene: .

CDR3 DNA: TGTGCCAGCAGCCCAGGGACAGAAAACTATAATTCACCCCTCCACTTT
CDR3 protein: CASSPGTENYNSPLHF
V gene: TRBV7-9
clone size: .
J gene: TRBJ1-6
D gene: TRBD1

CDR3 DNA: TGTGCCAGCAGCCAAGATCTGCTGACTAGCGGTCAAGAGACCCAGTACTTC
CDR3 protein: CASSQDLLTSGQETQYF
V gene: TRBV4-2
clone size: once
J gene: TRBJ2-5
D gene: TRBD2

CDR3 DNA: TGTGCCAGCAGCTTAGACAGGGGCGGGATGACCCAGTACTTC
CDR3 protein: CASSLDRGGMTQYF
V gene: TRBV3-1/TRBV3-2
clone size: .
J gene: TRBJ2-5
D gene: TRBD1

CDR3 DNA: TGTGCCAGCAGCGTTAGACAGGGTAGGACCGGGGAGCTGTTTTTT
CDR3 protein: CASSVRQGRTGELFF
V gene: TRBV9
clone size: .
J gene: TRBJ2-2
D gene: TRBD1

CDR3 DNA: TGTGCTAGTGCCCCGGGATTCAATCAGCCCCAGCATTTT
CDR3 protein: CASAPGFNQPQHF
V gene: TRBV12-5
clone size: .
J gene: TRBJ1-5
D gene: .

CDR3 DNA: TGTGCCAGCAGCTTAGATGGGGCAGGGAATTCACCCCTCCACTTT
CDR3 protein: CASSLDGAGNSPLHF
V gene: TRBV7-2
clone size: .
J gene: TRBJ1-6
D gene: .

CDR3 DNA: TGCGCCAGCAGACCGGGACAGGGTAGATCACCCCTCCACTTT
CDR3 protein: CASRPGQGRSPLHF
V gene: TRBV4-1
clone size: .
J gene: TRBJ1-6
D gene: TRBD1

CDR3 DNA: TGTGCCAGTAGTATGCGGTATCCAACCGGGGACTATGGCTACACCTTC
CDR3 protein: CASSMRYPTGDYGYTF
V gene: TRBV19
clone size: .
J gene: TRBJ1-2
D gene: .

CDR3 DNA: TGTGCAAGTCGCCTAATGGACAGGGGGCCTACGGGGTATGGCTACACCTTC
CDR3 protein: CASRLMDRGPTGYGYTF
V gene: TRBV12-2
clone size: .
J gene: TRBJ1-2
D gene: .

CDR3 DNA: TGTGCCAGCAGGACTCAGGGACAGGGTGGGTATGGCTACACCTTC
CDR3 protein: CASRTQGQGGYGYTF
V gene: TRBV6-5
clone size: once
J gene: TRBJ1-2
D gene: TRBD1

CDR3 DNA: TGTGCCAGCAGCGCCCGACAGGGGGCGGGGGAGACCCAGTACTTC
CDR3 protein: CASSARQGAGETQYF
V gene: TRBV5-4
clone size: .
J gene: TRBJ2-5
D gene: TRBD1

CDR3 DNA: TGTGCCAGCAGCGCACCGGGACAGGGGCCATACGAGCAGTACTTC
CDR3 protein: CASSAPGQGPYEQYF
V gene: TRBV7-2
clone size: .
J gene: TRBJ2-7
D gene: TRBD1

CDR3 DNA: TGTGCCAGCAGCTCTGGACAGGTTCGAGTAGAAACTGAAGCTTTCTTT
CDR3 protein: CASSSGQVRVETEAFF
V gene: TRBV5-4
clone size: .
J gene: TRBJ1-1
D gene: TRBD1

CDR3 DNA: TGTGCCATCAGCCAGACTAGCGGTGGCACCGGGGAGCTGTTTTTT
CDR3 protein: CAISQTSGGTGELFF
V gene: TRBV10-3
clone size: .
J gene: TRBJ2-2
D gene: TRBD2